Included here is one TCR beta chain sequence, with context. Its specific antigen is unknown. No base-level quality is on record; no much larger clone is a single base apart. Receptors were amplified or captured by 5' RACE. A second PCR of about 7 to 12 cycles was performed with a sample-barcoded 5' primer and a J-beta primer mix. A template-switch 5' adaptor carrying 12 random nucleotides introduced a unique molecular identifier onto each TCR beta cDNA molecule. Each sample yielded at least 3 million CDR3-containing paired-end reads. All of the RNA was converted into first-strand cDNA using the Mint cDNA synthesis kit, with a TRBC-specific oligonucleotide serving as the primer. After uracil-DNA glycosylase treatment, a first 18-cycle PCR used universal primers M1SS and BC2_uni_R on all cDNA. The paper's data handling went like this. Each sample was normalized by randomly selecting 1 million high-quality reads, each carrying a distinct molecular identifier. Reads sharing molecular identifiers were discarded rather than binned into consensus sequences. MiTCR, run with a Q25 quality threshold and the strictest error-elimination algorithm, handled CDR3 identification, clonotype clustering and error correction. A nonparametric unseen species model with Euler transformation was used to estimate a lower bound on total TCR beta diversity. Using fastp at Q25 and MiXCR, TCRdb reprocessed the public reads and kept productive beta chains. Rows are unified per CDR3 protein, each entry keeping the most common DNA and genes. The V and J calls, along with clone size, are taken from TCRdb and not from the paper's own processing. This sample lists fewer than 2,000,000 distinct CDR3 sequences; about two fifths were detected once. The ten most abundant clones make up more than 20% of the sample.

These data belong to a study of blood T cells in healthy people across ages (dated by TCRdb to 2013 to 2016). Context from the whole study: In model experiments, roughly one uniquely barcoded TCR beta cDNA molecule per two T cells was captured by template switching. To track age-related changes in TCR beta repertoire diversity, the study relied on deep sequencing normalized with unique cDNA molecular identifiers. Donors were grouped into four age groups: young (average roughly 17 years), middle-aged (about 38), aged (roughly 67) and long-lived (around 80). Donors of different ages were randomly distributed across sequencing lanes to avoid experimental bias. Using the same blood draw, the study looked at two additional independent replicas of 1 million unique cDNA reads for two donors, one aged 18 to 30 and the other aged 80 or older.

The full study reports these points: Observed TCR beta diversity per million T cells fell roughly linearly with age, and a significant reduction was already apparent by age around 44. Estimates of total diversity from one million sequenced T cells were regarded as lower bounds and underestimates. Since profiling was done on bulk unsorted PBMCs, naive and antigen-experienced compartments could not be conclusively compared. A strong correlation was found between observed TCR beta diversity and the percentage of naive T cells measured by flow cytometry. Compared with the aged group, the long-lived group had more naive CD4+ T cells, fewer expanded clones and increased TCR diversity, suggesting age selection. The CMV infection status of donors was not known, potentially confounding age-related changes in expanded clonotypes.

CDR1 and CDR2 are read off the germline V gene (reference sequence) as MNHNY and SVGAGI. CDR3 length: 16 amino acids, cysteine to phenylalanine. Only the CDR3 region is kept as DNA, spanning 48 bases read in frame from base 1. V ends up 2 bases short and J 5 bases short, with an unmatched junction base count of 12. Donors were around 37 systemically healthy Caucasian individuals from Russia aged roughly 6 to 90 years. Each donor gave ten milliliters of peripheral blood, drawn into EDTA-treated Vacutainer tubes. Ficoll-Paque density-gradient centrifugation was used to isolate PBMCs, with at least 7 million obtained per sample. Trizol reagent was used to extract total RNA from the PBMCs, yielding at least 5 micrograms per sample. For every donor, an aliquot of PBMCs went through flow cytometry to measure the percentages of naive CD45RAhigh/CD27high T cells.

This clonotype was sampled from a human donor in good health. Recombination connected TRBV6-6 to TRBJ2-7, and 7 junctional nucleotides match TRBD1. Material for sequencing was blood. The DNA sequence follows: TGTGCCAGCAGTTACGCAAACCTTAGACAGGGCAACGAGCAGTACTTC. This yields the protein CASSYANLRQGNEQYF.